Below, one TCR beta chain is given with its context. No antigen is known for it. These data are taken from a study of cytomegalovirus exposure and HLA in healthy donors. Overall study results and limits: A later look showed TCR association rates differing by HLA locus, highest for DRB1 and lowest for HLA-C.

Primers for the PCR totalled 60 Vbeta and 13 Jbeta. Only in-frame clones appear in the TCRdb table, and some are missing; sequencing was by immunoSEQ multiplex PCR. The data contain around 130,000 clones, around 70% of them singletons. V dropped 3 bases and J dropped 10 bases, with 9 bases sitting between them. Germline V gene data show CDR1 as DFQATT and CDR2 as SNEGSKA (reference sequence). The CDR3 runs to 11 residues. Healthy bone marrow donors supplied every sample. The receptor comes from a woman aged 60 to 75 in good health and CMV-seropositive. V gene TRBV20-1 combines with J gene TRBJ1-4, with D possibly being TRBD1 (6 bases). Material: PBMCs. The CDR3 nucleotides read TGCAGTGCTAGGATCAGGGGAAAACTGTTTTTT. It encodes CSARIRGKLFF.